A selection of T cell receptor beta chains follows, all from one sample in a study of blood T cell repertoires in COVID-19. The protocol was immunoSEQ multiplex PCR, while the TCRdb copy is restricted to in-frame clones and leaves out a portion. The sample includes 110,000 or so clones, 85% seen only once; the top ten take more than 5%. Sequenced input: peripheral blood. The receptors come from a woman in her sixties or seventies with COVID-19, enrolled during active disease. The CDR3 runs from the conserved cysteine through the conserved F or W. The D gene is left open where the match is weak. A clone size is listed for some rows: how often the clone was seen (once, few, many), or a class if it is expanded.

abundance	d_gene	v_gene	j_gene	CDR3aa	CDR3nt
NA	NA	TRBV27	TRBJ2-1	CASSLYGGTYNEQFF	TGTGCCAGCAGTTTATACGGGGGAACCTACAATGAGCAGTTCTTC
NA	NA	TRBV27	TRBJ1-6	CASSLFISGAMSSLHF	TGTGCCAGCAGTTTATTTATCTCAGGGGCCATGTCATCCCTCCACTTT
NA	TRBD2	TRBV3-1/TRBV3-2	TRBJ2-5	CASRASGTSAETQYF	TGTGCCAGCAGAGCTTCCGGGACTAGCGCGGAGACCCAGTACTTC
NA	NA	TRBV7-2	TRBJ2-7	CASSPSREYEQYF	TGTGCCAGCAGCCCGTCCAGGGAATACGAGCAGTACTTC
NA	NA	TRBV27	TRBJ2-1	CASSSTAVDEQFF	TGTGCCAGCAGTTCGACTGCGGTGGATGAGCAGTTCTTC
NA	NA	TRBV7-2	TRBJ1-1	CASSTSWRTGAFF	TGTGCCAGCAGCACCAGTTGGAGGACTGGGGCTTTCTTT
NA	NA	TRBV5-8	TRBJ1-1	CASSLEGGVFSEAFF	TGTGCCAGCAGCTTGGAGGGAGGGGTATTCTCTGAAGCTTTCTTT
NA	NA	TRBV27	TRBJ2-7	CASSFQGMGEQYF	TGTGCCAGCAGTTTCCAGGGGATGGGCGAGCAGTACTTC
NA	TRBD1	TRBV11-2	TRBJ2-1	CASSPGTAYNEQFF	TGTGCCAGCAGCCCCGGGACAGCTTACAATGAGCAGTTCTTC
NA	NA	TRBV19	TRBJ1-1	CASSPRTPEAFF	TGTGCCAGTAGCCCGCGCACCCCCGAAGCTTTCTTT
NA	NA	TRBV19	TRBJ1-1	CASSLIRENTEAFF	TGTGCCAGTAGTTTAATTCGGGAGAACACTGAAGCTTTCTTT
NA	TRBD2	TRBV7-8	TRBJ2-7	CASSPRTGGGGFYEQYF	TGTGCCAGCAGCCCACGTACTGGCGGGGGGGGATTCTACGAGCAGTACTTC
NA	NA	TRBV18	TRBJ2-7	CASSPQLYEQYF	TGTGCCAGCTCACCACAGCTTTACGAGCAGTACTTC
NA	TRBD1	TRBV5-1	TRBJ2-7	CASSGRDRGIYEQYF	TGCGCCAGCAGCGGACGGGACAGGGGGATTTACGAGCAGTACTTC
few	NA	TRBV7-9	TRBJ1-2	CASSRISANYGYTF	TGTGCCAGCAGCCGTATTTCAGCTAACTATGGCTACACCTTC
NA	NA	TRBV6-5	TRBJ1-6	CASDSSYNSPLHF	TGTGCCAGCGACAGCTCCTATAATTCACCCCTCCACTTT
NA	NA	TRBV2	TRBJ1-6	CANQLEDTYNSPLHF	TGTGCCAACCAGCTAGAGGACACCTATAATTCACCCCTCCACTTT
NA	TRBD1	TRBV20-1	TRBJ1-1	CSASPTGSRMNTEAFF	TGCAGTGCTAGTCCGACAGGGAGCCGCATGAACACTGAAGCTTTCTTT
NA	NA	TRBV19	TRBJ1-1	CASSIGANTEAFF	TGTGCCAGTAGTATTGGGGCGAACACTGAAGCTTTCTTT
once	NA	TRBV4-1	TRBJ1-3	CASSLLGQPVRNTIYF	TGCGCCAGCAGCCTACTAGGACAGCCTGTGCGAAACACCATATATTTT
once	TRBD2	TRBV5-1	TRBJ2-2	CASSQTSGGTGELFF	TGCGCCAGCAGCCAGACTAGCGGGGGGACCGGGGAGCTGTTTTTT
NA	NA	TRBV7-9	TRBJ1-5	CASSLGRQGNQPQHF	TGTGCCAGCAGCTTAGGTCGTCAGGGCAATCAGCCCCAGCATTTT
few	TRBD1	TRBV5-1	TRBJ1-1	CASSFNTGGNTEAFF	TGCGCCAGCAGCTTTAACACAGGGGGCAACACTGAAGCTTTCTTT
NA	NA	TRBV7-2	TRBJ2-7	CASSSYRAYEQYF	TGTGCCAGCAGCTCCTACAGGGCCTACGAGCAGTACTTC
NA	NA	TRBV7-9	TRBJ1-1	CASSSITGSTEAFF	TGTGCCAGCAGCTCAATAACAGGGTCCACTGAAGCTTTCTTT
NA	TRBD2	TRBV15	TRBJ2-7	CATSRDTLAGGQVEQYF	TGTGCCACCAGCAGAGATACTTTGGCGGGGGGGCAAGTCGAGCAGTACTTC
NA	NA	TRBV7-9	TRBJ1-2	CASSPRAGVGYGYTF	TGTGCCAGCAGCCCCAGGGCAGGGGTGGGCTATGGCTACACCTTC
NA	TRBD1	TRBV7-9	TRBJ1-2	CASSFQGAHYGYTF	TGTGCCAGCAGCTTCCAGGGGGCGCACTATGGCTACACCTTC
NA	TRBD2	TRBV14	TRBJ2-7	CASSQVTSGVVYEQYF	TGTGCCAGCAGCCAAGTGACTAGCGGGGTGGTCTACGAGCAGTACTTC
few	NA	TRBV5-1	TRBJ1-1	CASSLRAGDTEAFF	TGCGCCAGCAGCTTGCGGGCGGGAGACACTGAAGCTTTCTTT
NA	TRBD1	TRBV4-3	TRBJ2-1	CASSQGQGFDNEQFF	TGCGCCAGCAGCCAAGGACAGGGCTTCGACAATGAGCAGTTCTTC
few	NA	TRBV29-1	TRBJ1-5	CSVQDSNQPQHF	TGCAGCGTACAGGATAGCAATCAGCCCCAGCATTTT
NA	NA	TRBV19	TRBJ1-5	CASSPSSTWGGDQPQHF	TGTGCCAGTAGTCCCTCCTCAACCTGGGGGGGGGATCAGCCCCAGCATTTT
NA	NA	TRBV6-5	TRBJ1-1	CASTPGRGDTEAFF	TGTGCCAGCACCCCCGGACGGGGGGACACTGAAGCTTTCTTT
NA	NA	TRBV6-5	TRBJ2-7	CASTTRGSEQYF	TGTGCCAGCACTACGAGGGGGAGCGAGCAGTACTTC
NA	TRBD2	TRBV5-1	TRBJ2-3	CASSPGLAGASTDTQYF	TGCGCCAGCAGCCCCGGACTAGCGGGAGCTAGCACAGATACGCAGTATTTT
NA	TRBD1	TRBV7-3	TRBJ1-1	CASRRTGGGEAFF	TGTGCCAGCAGGCGTACAGGGGGAGGTGAAGCTTTCTTT
NA	NA	TRBV28	TRBJ1-5	CASIIGGANQPQHF	TGTGCCAGCATCATAGGGGGGGCTAATCAGCCCCAGCATTTT
NA	TRBD1	TRBV18	TRBJ1-2	CASSQSTGAADGYTF	TGTGCCAGCTCACAAAGTACAGGGGCCGCTGATGGCTACACCTTC
NA	NA	TRBV2	TRBJ2-7	CASGGRGQYEQYF	TGTGCCAGCGGGGGGCGGGGGCAGTACGAGCAGTACTTC
NA	TRBD1	TRBV18	TRBJ2-1	CASSPWTGGHNEQFF	TGTGCCAGCTCACCATGGACAGGGGGCCACAATGAGCAGTTCTTC
NA	NA	TRBV19	TRBJ1-2	CASSIGPGRGYTF	TGTGCCAGTAGTATAGGGCCGGGTCGTGGCTACACCTTC